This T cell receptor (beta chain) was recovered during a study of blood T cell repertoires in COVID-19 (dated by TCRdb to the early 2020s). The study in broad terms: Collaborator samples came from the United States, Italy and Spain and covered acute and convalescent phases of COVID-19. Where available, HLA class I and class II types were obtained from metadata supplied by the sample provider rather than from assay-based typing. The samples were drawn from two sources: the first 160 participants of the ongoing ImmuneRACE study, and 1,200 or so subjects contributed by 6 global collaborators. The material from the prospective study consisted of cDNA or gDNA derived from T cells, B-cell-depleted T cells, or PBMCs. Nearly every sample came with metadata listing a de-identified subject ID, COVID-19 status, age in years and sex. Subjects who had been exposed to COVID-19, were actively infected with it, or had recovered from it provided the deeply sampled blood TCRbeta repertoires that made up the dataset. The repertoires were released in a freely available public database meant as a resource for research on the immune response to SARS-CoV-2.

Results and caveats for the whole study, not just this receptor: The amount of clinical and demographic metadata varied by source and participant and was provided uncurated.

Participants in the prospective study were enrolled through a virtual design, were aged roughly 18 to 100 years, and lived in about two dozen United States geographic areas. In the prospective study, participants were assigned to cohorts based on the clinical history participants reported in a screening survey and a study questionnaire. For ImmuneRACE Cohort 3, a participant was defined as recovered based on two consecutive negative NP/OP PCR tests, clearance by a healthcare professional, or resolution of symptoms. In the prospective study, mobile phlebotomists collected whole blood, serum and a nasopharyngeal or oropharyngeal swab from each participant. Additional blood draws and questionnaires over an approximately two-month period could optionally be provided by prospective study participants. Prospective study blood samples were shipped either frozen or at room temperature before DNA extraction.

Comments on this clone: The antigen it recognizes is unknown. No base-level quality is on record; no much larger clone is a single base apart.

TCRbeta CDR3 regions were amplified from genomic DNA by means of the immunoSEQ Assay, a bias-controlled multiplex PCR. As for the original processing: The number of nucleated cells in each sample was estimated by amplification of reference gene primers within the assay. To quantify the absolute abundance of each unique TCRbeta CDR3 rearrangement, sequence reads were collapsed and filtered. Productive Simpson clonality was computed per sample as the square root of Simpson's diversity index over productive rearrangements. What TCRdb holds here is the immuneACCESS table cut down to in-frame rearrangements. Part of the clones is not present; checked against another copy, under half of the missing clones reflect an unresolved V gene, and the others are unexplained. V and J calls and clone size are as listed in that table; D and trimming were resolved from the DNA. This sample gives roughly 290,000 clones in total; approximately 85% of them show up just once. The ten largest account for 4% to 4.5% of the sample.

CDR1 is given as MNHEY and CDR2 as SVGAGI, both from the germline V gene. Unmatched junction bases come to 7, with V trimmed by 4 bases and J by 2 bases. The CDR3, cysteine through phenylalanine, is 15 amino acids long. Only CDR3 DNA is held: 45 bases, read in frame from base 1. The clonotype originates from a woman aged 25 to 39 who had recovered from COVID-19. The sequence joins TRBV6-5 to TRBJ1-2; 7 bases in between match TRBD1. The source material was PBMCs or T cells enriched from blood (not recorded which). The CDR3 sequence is CASSSGDRLNYGYTF. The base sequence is TGTGCCAGCAGTTCCGGGGACAGATTAAACTATGGCTACACCTTC.